The clone carrying this T cell receptor beta chain appeared a single time. Its antigen is still unknown. This record comes from a study of vaccination effects on CD4 cells after COVID-19. Study-wide results and limits: Clones of infection and vaccine origin contracted markedly late after vaccination. Researchers reported few convalescent patients and no early post-infection timepoints in the study.

Here immunoSEQ multiplex PCR was the method, and the copy in TCRdb shows in-frame clones only, minus some. The data show roughly 20,000 clones, with about 71% seen just once and about 16% held by the top ten. Using viral peptide pools, the ViraFEST assay grew out antigen-specific CD4+ T cells prior to sequencing. Once cultured for roughly ten days, the cells underwent separation to obtain CD4+ T cells. Among the vaccine recipients, none had a prior SARS-CoV-2 infection, and nucleocapsid antibodies were negative. It was on days 3 and 7 that half the medium was replaced with IL-2 medium. The CDR3 extends over 12 amino acids. Germline V gene data show CDR1 as MNHEY and CDR2 as SVGAGI. With 6 bases removed from V and 4 bases from J, the gap between germline ends came to 9 bases.

The rearrangement uses TRBV6-5 and TRBJ1-1; the D is unclear. This receptor was obtained from a human donor who received a COVID-19 vaccine. Sample: CD4+ T cells from PBMCs cultured with HCoV-229E spike peptides, taken before COVID-19 vaccination. CDR3 bases: TGTGCCAGCAGGATTTCGGGCACTGAAGCTTTCTTT. Protein: CASRISGTEAFF.